This section outlines one T cell receptor (beta chain) sequence together with its context. The antigen is unknown. V was shortened by 1 base and J by 2 bases, with 8 bases between the two germline ends. In germline, CDR1 is SGHTA, CDR2 FQGNSA. This CDR3 has 14 amino acids. CD45RO-negative cells were positively selected for CCR7, leaving out terminally differentiated effector memory CD45RA+ cells. This sample is part of a study of shared clonotypes between healthy human individuals. General study points: Approximately 5% was the fraction of naive CD4 clonotypes found shared across a few donors. Richness estimates generally favored naive over memory subsets.

Every subset had its genomic DNA shared out evenly among several immunoSEQ plates. Source study methods: Filtering was not the same, since immunoSEQ gave junction-only sequences without quality scores. TCRdb's copy holds only in-frame clones and misses some; the assay was immunoSEQ multiplex PCR. The V and J calls and clone size are taken from that table; D and trimming were inferred from the DNA. The data contain 1.5 million to 2.5 million clones, roughly 95% of them singletons. The sequence was collected from a man younger than 30 in good health. The V call is TRBV7-2, the J call TRBJ2-5; D unresolved. The material sequenced was naive CD8+ T cells sorted from blood. The DNA for the CDR3 is TGTGCCAGCAGCTTAGGCTGGGGTCAAGAGACCCAGTACTTC. It yields the protein CASSLGWGQETQYF.